The sequence of this TCR beta chain was determined in a study of identical twins. All donors comprised healthy Caucasians. The V end lost 2 bases, the J end lost 0 bases, and 11 bases lay between the germline ends. Germline CDR1 reads MNHEY; CDR2 reads SMNVEV (reference sequence). There are 15 residues in the CDR3. Whole-study findings and limits: Cord blood beta clonotypes present at high abundance carried fewer insertions; no such pattern appeared in memory repertoires.

Template switching added a universal primer site; cDNA carried unique molecular identifiers. Using its own MiXCR run on the 5' RACE reads, TCRdb lists one record per CDR3 protein. The repertoire holds around 290,000 distinct CDR3 sequences, with roughly 10% as singletons. This clonotype was recorded at least ten times. As yet, its antigen is unknown. This sample was shared with a second study, whose subject was yellow fever vaccine responses in identical twins.

The chain carries TRBV27 and TRBJ2-7, with a tentative D call TRBD2 (6 bases). Sequenced material: CD8+ T cells sorted from blood. The source is a woman aged 18 to 35 in good health. The CDR3 DNA reads as TGTGCCAGCAGTTTAATGGCGGGGAGCTCCTACGAGCAGTACTTC. Translation gives CASSLMAGSSYEQYF.